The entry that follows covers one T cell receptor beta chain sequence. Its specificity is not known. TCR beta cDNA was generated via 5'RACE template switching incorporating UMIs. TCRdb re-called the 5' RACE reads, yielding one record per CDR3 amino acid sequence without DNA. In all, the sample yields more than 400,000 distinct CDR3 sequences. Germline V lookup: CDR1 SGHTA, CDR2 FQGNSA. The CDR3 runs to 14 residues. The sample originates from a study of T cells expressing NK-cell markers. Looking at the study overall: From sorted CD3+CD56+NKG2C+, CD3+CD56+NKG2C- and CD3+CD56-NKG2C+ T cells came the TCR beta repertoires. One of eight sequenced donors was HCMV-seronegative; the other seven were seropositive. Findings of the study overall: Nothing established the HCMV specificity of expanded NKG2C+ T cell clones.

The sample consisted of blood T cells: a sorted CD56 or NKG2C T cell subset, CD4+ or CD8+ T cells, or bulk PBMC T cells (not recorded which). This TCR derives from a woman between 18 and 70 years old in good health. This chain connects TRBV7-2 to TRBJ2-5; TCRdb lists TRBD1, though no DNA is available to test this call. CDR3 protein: CASSLAGKGETQYF. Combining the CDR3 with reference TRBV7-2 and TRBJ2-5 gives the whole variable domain GAGVSQSPSNKVTEKGKDVELRCDPISGHTALYWYRQSLGQGLEFLIYFQGNSAPDKSGLPSDRFSAERTGGSVSTLTIQRTQQEDSAVYLCASSLAGKGETQYFGPGTRLLVL.